This T cell receptor beta chain is from a study of blood T cell repertoires in COVID-19 (dated by TCRdb to the early 2020s). For context, the study as a whole: The collaborator samples originated in the United States, Italy and Spain and spanned the acute and convalescent phases of COVID-19. Deeply sampled blood TCRbeta repertoires from subjects exposed to, actively infected with, or recovered from COVID-19 were included in the dataset. The samples were drawn from two sources: the first 160 participants of the ongoing ImmuneRACE study, and approximately 1,300 subjects contributed by 6 global collaborators. Nearly every sample came with metadata listing a de-identified subject ID, COVID-19 status, age in years and sex. Where HLA class I and class II types were available, the types were taken from metadata supplied by the sample provider, not from assay-based typing. The material from the prospective study consisted of cDNA or gDNA derived from T cells, B-cell-depleted T cells, or PBMCs. A freely available public database, intended as a resource for researchers studying the immune response to SARS-CoV-2, is where the repertoires were released.

One collaborating source in Seattle enrolled patients during active infection and followed them longitudinally through the course of disease. Each collaborating institution followed its own protocols to collect whole blood in K2EDTA tubes. Collaborator samples were shipped for TCRbeta analysis as frozen whole blood, isolated PBMCs, or DNA extracted from either sample type. Concerning this clone: The specificity of this receptor is unknown. Qualities for individual bases were not recorded, and no much larger clone is one base off.

TCRbeta CDR3 regions were amplified from genomic DNA using the immunoSEQ Assay, a bias-controlled multiplex PCR. In the paper's pipeline: The number of nucleated cells in each sample was estimated by amplification of reference gene primers within the assay. To quantify the absolute abundance of each unique TCRbeta CDR3 rearrangement, sequence reads were collapsed and filtered. For each sample, productive Simpson clonality was calculated as the square root of Simpson's diversity index over productive rearrangements. The immuneACCESS repertoire file appears here via TCRdb, limited to in-frame rearrangements. These files lack a portion of the clones; in checked studies, under half of the deficit traces to unresolved V genes, and the cause of the others is not known. V, J and clone size reflect that table, while D and trimming were determined from the DNA. Within this sample are approximately 500,000 clones, with around 90% of them counted one time only. The ten top clones hold roughly 7.4% of the sample.

For CDR1 and CDR2, the germline V gene (reference sequence) lists MNHEY and SMNVEV. Trimming at the junction amounts to 5 bases on V and 11 bases on J, and the germline ends lie 15 bases apart. The CDR3 runs 12 amino acids, cysteine and phenylalanine included. Of the read, only the CDR3 DNA is kept; its 36 bases are in frame from base 1. Broad study findings and their caveats: Clinical and demographic metadata were provided uncurated, with the amount varying by source and participant.

The origin of this receptor is a woman between 45 and 65 years old with COVID-19, enrolled during active disease. The sample taken for sequencing was peripheral blood. The chain is assembled from TRBV27 and TRBJ2-5; TRBD2 is possibly the D segment (5 matching bases). The CDR3 loop reads CASSADLWEQYF. The DNA sequence is given as TGTGCCAGCAGTGCGGACCTCTGGGAGCAGTACTTC.